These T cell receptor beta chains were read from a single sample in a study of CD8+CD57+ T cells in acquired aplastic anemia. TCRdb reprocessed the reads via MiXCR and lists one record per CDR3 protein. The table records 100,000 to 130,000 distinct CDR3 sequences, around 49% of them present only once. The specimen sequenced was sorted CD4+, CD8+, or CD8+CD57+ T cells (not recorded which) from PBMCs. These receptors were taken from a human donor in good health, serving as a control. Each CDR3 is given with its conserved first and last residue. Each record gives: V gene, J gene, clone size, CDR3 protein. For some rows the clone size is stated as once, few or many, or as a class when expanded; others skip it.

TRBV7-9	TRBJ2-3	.	CASSYSQGTDTQYF
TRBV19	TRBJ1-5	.	CASSSDRSSNQPQHF
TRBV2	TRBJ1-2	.	CASTIGTGYTF
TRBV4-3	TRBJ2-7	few	CASSQEEGGDYEQYF
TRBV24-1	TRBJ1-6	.	CATSEVTSGGTSPLHF
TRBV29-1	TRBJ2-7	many	CSVEGGAHGYEQYF
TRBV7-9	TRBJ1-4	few	CASSLAGGEKLFF
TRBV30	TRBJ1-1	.	CAWSVKGAGTEAFF
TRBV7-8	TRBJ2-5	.	CASSLGTSGGADETQYF
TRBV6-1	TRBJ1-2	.	CASSAASGTGGRYGYTF
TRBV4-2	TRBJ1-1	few	CASSPLGGGGTEAFF
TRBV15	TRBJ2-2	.	CATSRNGLLNTGELFF
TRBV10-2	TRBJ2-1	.	CASSGTEYNEQFF
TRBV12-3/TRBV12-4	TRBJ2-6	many	CASSLGPSGANVLTF
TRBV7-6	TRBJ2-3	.	CASSTDGLAATDTQYF
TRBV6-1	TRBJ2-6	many	CASSEATSGANVLTF
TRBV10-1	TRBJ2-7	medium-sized	CASSDGTGRAYEQYF
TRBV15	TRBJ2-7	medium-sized	CATSREGQGDEQYF
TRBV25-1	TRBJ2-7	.	CASSGGAGGLFPFLYF
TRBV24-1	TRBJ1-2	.	CATSEAVGEDCTF
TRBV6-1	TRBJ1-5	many	CASSVYDGGNQPQHF
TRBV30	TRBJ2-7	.	CAWSGGEEAEQYF
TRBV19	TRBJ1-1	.	CATGREDTEAFF
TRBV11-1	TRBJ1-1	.	CASSSSTGSVNTEAFF
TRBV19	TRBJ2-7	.	CASRPGTTGGEQYF
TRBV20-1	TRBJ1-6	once	CGARDPQGLPLHF
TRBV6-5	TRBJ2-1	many	CASSYLIGDGPYNEQFF
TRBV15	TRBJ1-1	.	CATSRGQNTEAFF
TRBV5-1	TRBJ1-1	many	CASSLSAGGTEAFF
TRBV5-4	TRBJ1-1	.	CASSAGPLDTEAFF
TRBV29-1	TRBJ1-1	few	CSAGDRNTEAFF
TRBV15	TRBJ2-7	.	CATRGEGYEQYF
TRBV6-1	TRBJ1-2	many	CASSEPGDGYGYTF
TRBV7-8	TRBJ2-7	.	CANSLGTSGGNSYEQYF
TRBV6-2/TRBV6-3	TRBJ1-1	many	CASLGSVNTEAFF
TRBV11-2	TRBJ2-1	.	CASSLFSGTSGDEQFF
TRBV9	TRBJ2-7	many	CASSVGSSSGAYEQYF
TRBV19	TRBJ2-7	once	CASTGSAQYF
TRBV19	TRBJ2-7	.	CARSFSGTITYEQYF
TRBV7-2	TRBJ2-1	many	CASSSLSGGHYNEQFF
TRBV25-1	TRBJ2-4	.	CASSVGVGGGGKNIQYF
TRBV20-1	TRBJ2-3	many	CSAPLAGSTDTQYF
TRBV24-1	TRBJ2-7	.	CATEAESGEQYF
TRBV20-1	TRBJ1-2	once	CSATRGYGYTF
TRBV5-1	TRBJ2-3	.	CASSLVGTDTQYF
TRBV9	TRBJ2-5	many	CASSVGQIQETQYF
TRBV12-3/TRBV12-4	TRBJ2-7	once	CASSLLGRGYEQYF
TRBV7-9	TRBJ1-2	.	CASSLTGNGYTF
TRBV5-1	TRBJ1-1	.	CASSSLTGGTEAFF
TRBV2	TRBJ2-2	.	CASSEGGFSTGELFF